This TCR beta chain was captured in a study of T cell responses to AZD1222 COVID-19 vaccine. The germline V gene has CDR1 SGHRS and CDR2 YFSETQ. The CDR3 contains 16 residues. The germline V and J ends were trimmed by 0 bases and 8 bases, with 19 bases remaining between them. This table comes from immunoSEQ multiplex PCR, and its TCRdb copy is limited to in-frame clones, with some not included. This table has 130,000 or so clones, approximately 93% appearing once. Concerning this clone itself: Its antigen is still unknown.

Findings of the study overall: Donors were chiefly white British, with a greater number of females, and clonal diversity was perhaps underestimated.

This clonotype originated in an adult in good health. The starting material was peripheral blood, obtained on day 0 of MenACWY control vaccination. This chain links TRBV5-1 with TRBJ2-3; D tentatively fits TRBD1 or TRBD2 (5 bases each). CDR3 loop: CASSLGDGVTTGTQYF. The CDR3 bases are TGCGCCAGCAGCTTGGGGGACGGAGTCACGACGGGTACGCAGTATTTT.